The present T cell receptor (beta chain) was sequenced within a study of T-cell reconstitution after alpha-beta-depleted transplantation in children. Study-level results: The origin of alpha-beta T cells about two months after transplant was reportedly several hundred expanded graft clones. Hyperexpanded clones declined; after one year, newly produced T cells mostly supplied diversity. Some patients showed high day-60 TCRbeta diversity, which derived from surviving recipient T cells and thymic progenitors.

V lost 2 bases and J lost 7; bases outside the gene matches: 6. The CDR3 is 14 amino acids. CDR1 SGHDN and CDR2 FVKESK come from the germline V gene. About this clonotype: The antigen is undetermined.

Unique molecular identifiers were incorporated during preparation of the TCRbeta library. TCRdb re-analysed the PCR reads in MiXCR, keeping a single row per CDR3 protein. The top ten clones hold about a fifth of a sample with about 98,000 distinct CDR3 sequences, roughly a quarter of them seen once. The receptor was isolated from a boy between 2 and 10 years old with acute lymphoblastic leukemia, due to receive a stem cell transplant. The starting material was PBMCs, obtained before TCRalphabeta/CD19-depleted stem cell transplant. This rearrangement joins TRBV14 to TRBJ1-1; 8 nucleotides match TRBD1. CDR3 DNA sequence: TGTGCCAGCAGCCAATATGCAGGGGGCTTTGAAGCTTTCTTT. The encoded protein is CASSQYAGGFEAFF.